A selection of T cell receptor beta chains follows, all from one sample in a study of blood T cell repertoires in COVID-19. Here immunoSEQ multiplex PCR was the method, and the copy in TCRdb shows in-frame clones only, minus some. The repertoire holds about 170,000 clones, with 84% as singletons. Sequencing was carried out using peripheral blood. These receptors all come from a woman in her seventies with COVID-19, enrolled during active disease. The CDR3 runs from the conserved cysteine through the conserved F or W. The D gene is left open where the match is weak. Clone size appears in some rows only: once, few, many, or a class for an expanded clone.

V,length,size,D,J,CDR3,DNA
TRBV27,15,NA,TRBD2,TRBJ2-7,CASSPYSGRSYEQYF,TGTGCCAGCAGTCCATATAGCGGGAGGTCCTACGAGCAGTACTTC
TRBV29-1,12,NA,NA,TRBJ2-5,CSVLWRRETQYF,TGCAGCGTTCTCTGGCGGAGGGAGACCCAGTACTTC
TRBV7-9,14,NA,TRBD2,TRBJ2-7,CASSLVQGGYEQYF,TGTGCCAGCAGCTTAGTCCAGGGAGGGTACGAGCAGTACTTC
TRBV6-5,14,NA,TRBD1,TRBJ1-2,CASNKDRANYGYTF,TGTGCCAGCAATAAAGACAGGGCTAACTATGGCTACACCTTC
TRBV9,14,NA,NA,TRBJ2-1,CASTPSGALNEQFF,TGTGCCAGCACCCCGAGTGGGGCACTCAATGAGCAGTTCTTC
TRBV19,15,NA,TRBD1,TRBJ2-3,CASSAGQGRADTQYF,TGTGCCAGTAGTGCCGGACAGGGACGGGCAGATACGCAGTATTTT
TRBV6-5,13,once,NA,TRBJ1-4,CASSLGDREKLFF,TGTGCCAGCAGTTTGGGGGATCGGGAGAAACTGTTTTTT
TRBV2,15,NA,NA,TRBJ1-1,CASRELRTPNTEAFF,TGTGCCAGCAGAGAACTCCGGACACCTAACACTGAAGCTTTCTTT
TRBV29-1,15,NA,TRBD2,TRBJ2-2,CSVDGGTARSGELFF,TGCAGCGTTGACGGGGGGACGGCTCGGTCCGGGGAGCTGTTTTTT
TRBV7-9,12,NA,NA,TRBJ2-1,CASSLRVNEQFF,TGTGCCAGCAGCTTGAGGGTCAATGAGCAGTTCTTC
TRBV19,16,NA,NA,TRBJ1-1,CASSIGAGLMNTEAFF,TGTGCCAGTAGTATAGGAGCAGGACTCATGAACACTGAAGCTTTCTTT
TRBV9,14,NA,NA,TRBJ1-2,CASSNSQGIGGYTF,TGTGCCAGCAGCAACTCACAGGGAATAGGTGGCTACACCTTC
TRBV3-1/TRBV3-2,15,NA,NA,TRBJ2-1,CASSPQGLAHNEQFF,TGTGCCAGCAGCCCGCAGGGGCTAGCCCACAATGAGCAGTTCTTC
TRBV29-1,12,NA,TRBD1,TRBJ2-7,CSVLDRDHEQYF,TGCAGCGTCCTAGACAGGGACCACGAGCAGTACTTC
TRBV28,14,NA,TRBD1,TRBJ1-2,CASSLSGGVGGYTF,TGTGCCAGCAGTCTATCAGGGGGAGTGGGTGGCTACACCTTC
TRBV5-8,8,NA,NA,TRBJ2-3,CASSPSYF,TGTGCCAGCAGCCCCTCGTATTTT
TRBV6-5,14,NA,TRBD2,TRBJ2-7,CASTAGTSFYEQYF,TGTGCCAGCACGGCTGGGACTAGTTTTTACGAGCAGTACTTC
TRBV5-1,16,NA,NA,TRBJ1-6,CASRDPQGQGNSPLHF,TGCGCCAGCAGAGATCCTCAGGGGCAGGGTAATTCACCCCTCCACTTT
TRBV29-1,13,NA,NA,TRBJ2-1,CSVGSGIYNEQFF,TGCAGCGTTGGGTCAGGGATTTACAATGAGCAGTTCTTC
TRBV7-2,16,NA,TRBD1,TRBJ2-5,CASSARQGAGQETQYF,TGTGCCAGCAGCGCCCGACAGGGGGCAGGACAAGAGACCCAGTACTTC
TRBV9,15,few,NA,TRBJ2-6,CASSVGGPGANVLTF,TGTGCCAGCAGCGTAGGGGGGCCCGGGGCCAACGTCCTGACTTTC
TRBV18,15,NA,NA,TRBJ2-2,CASSPELVNTGELFF,TGTGCCAGCTCACCTGAGCTTGTGAACACCGGGGAGCTGTTTTTT
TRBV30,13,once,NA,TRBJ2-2,CAWSVGGTGELFF,TGTGCCTGGAGTGTAGGGGGAACCGGGGAGCTGTTTTTT
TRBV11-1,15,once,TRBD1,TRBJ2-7,CASSRSDRDGYEQYF,TGTGCCAGCAGCCGAAGTGACAGGGACGGATACGAGCAGTACTTC
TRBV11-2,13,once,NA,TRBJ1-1,CASSLNQAAEAFF,TGTGCCAGCAGCTTAAACCAGGCCGCTGAAGCTTTCTTT
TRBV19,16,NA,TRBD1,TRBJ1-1,CASSTDLTGGGTEAFF,TGTGCCAGTAGTACGGATCTGACAGGGGGTGGCACTGAAGCTTTCTTT
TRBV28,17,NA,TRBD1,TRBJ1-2,CASSLPQGARALDGYTF,TGTGCCAGCAGTTTACCACAGGGGGCGCGGGCTTTAGATGGCTACACCTTC
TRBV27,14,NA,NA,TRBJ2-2,CASSYRDITGELFF,TGTGCCAGCAGCTATAGGGACATCACCGGGGAGCTGTTTTTT
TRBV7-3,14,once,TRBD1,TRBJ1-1,CASSSGTGGTEAFF,TGTGCCAGCAGCTCTGGGACAGGGGGCACTGAAGCTTTCTTT
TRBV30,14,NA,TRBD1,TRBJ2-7,CAWSGTGHSYEQYF,TGTGCCTGGAGTGGGACAGGCCACTCCTACGAGCAGTACTTC
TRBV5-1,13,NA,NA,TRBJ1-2,CASSLSGSYGYTF,TGCGCCAGCAGCTTGTCGGGGTCATATGGCTACACCTTC
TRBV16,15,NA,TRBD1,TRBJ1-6,CASSQRTGGNSPLHF,TGTGCCAGCAGCCAGAGGACAGGGGGCAATTCACCCCTCCACTTT
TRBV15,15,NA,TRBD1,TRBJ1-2,CATSSRQGGNYGYTF,TGTGCCACCAGTAGCAGACAGGGGGGGAACTATGGCTACACCTTC
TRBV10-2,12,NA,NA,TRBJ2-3,CASSEVSDTQYF,TGCGCCAGCAGTGAGGTATCGGATACGCAGTATTTT
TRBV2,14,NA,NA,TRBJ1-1,CASSVGTRNTEAFF,TGTGCCAGCAGTGTGGGGACAAGGAACACTGAAGCTTTCTTT
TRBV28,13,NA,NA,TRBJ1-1,CASREVSGAEAFF,TGTGCCAGCAGGGAGGTTTCAGGTGCTGAAGCTTTCTTT
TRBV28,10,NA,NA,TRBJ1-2,CASSRGGYTF,TGTGCCAGCAGCCGCGGGGGCTACACCTTC